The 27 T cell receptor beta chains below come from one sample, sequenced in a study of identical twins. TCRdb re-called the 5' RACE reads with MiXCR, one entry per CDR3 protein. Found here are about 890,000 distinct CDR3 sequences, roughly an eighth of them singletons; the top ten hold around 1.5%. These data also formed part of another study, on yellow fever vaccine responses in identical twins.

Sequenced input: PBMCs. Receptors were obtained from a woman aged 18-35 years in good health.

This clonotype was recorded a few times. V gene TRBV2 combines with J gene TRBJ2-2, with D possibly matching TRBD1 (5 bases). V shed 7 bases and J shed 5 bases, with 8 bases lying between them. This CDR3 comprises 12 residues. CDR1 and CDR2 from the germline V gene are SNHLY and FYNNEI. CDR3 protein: CASIAGTGELFF. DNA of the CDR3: TGTGCCAGCATAGCAGGGACCGGGGAGCTGTTTTTT.

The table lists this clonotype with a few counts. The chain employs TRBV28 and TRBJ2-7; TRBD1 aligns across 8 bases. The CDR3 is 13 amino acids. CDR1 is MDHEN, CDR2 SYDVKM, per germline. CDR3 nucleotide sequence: TGTGCCAGCAGTCCTACGGGGAAGACAGGGGCTTCCGTC. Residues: CASSPTGKTGASV.

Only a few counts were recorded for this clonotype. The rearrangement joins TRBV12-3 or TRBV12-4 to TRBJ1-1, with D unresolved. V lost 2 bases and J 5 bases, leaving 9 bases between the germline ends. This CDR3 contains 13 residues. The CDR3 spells CASSLNVGTEAFF. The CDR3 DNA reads TGTGCCAGCAGTTTAAACGTAGGGACTGAAGCTTTCTTT.

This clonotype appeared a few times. The CDR3 DNA reads TGTGCCAGCAGTCCCGGGACTATCTACAATGAGCAGTTCTTC. Its translation is CASSPGTIYNEQFF. The chain links TRBV28 to TRBJ2-1; TRBD2 agrees at 7 bases. The germline V gene has CDR1 MDHEN and CDR2 SYDVKM. The ends lost 5 bases at V and 3 bases at J; junction bases unmatched: 4. The CDR3 contains 14 residues.

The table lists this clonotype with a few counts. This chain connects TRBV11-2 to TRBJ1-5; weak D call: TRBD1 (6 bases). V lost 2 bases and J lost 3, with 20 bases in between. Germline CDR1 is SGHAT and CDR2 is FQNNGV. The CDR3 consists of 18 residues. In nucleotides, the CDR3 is TGTGCCAGCAGCTTACCCATCCGAGGGGGACCGACCAATCAGCCCCAGCATTTT. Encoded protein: CASSLPIRGGPTNQPQHF.

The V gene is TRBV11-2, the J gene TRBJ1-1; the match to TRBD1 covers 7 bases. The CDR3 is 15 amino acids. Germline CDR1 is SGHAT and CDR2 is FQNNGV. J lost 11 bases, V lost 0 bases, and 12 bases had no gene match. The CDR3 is CASSLDLTRTGEAFF. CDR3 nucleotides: TGTGCCAGCAGCTTAGACCTCACCCGGACAGGAGAGGCTTTCTTT.

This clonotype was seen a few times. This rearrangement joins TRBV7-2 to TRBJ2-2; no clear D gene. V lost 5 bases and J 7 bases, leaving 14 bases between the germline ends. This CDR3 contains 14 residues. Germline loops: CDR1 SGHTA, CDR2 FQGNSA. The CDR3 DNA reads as TGTGCCAGCAGCCCCTTGACCAGAGTCGGGGAGCTGTTTTTT. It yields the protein CASSPLTRVGELFF.

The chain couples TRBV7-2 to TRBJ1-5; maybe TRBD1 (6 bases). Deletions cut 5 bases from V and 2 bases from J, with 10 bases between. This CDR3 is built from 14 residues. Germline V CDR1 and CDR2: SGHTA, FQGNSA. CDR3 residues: CASSRRGGNQPQHF. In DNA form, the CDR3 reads TGTGCCAGCAGCCGCAGGGGTGGCAATCAGCCCCAGCATTTT.

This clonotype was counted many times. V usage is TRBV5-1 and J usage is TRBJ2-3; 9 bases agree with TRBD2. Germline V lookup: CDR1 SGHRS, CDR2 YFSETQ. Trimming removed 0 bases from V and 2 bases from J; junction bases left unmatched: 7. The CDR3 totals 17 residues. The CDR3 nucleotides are TGCGCCAGCAGCTTGGAGTTCCTAGCGGGATTCACAGATACGCAGTATTTT. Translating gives CASSLEFLAGFTDTQYF.

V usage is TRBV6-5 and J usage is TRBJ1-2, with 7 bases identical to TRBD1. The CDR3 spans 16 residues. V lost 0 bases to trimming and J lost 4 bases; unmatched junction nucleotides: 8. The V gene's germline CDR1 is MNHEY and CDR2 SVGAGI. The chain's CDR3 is CASSYSTPTGSYGYTF. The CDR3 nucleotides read TGTGCCAGCAGTTACTCGACTCCGACAGGGAGCTATGGCTACACCTTC.

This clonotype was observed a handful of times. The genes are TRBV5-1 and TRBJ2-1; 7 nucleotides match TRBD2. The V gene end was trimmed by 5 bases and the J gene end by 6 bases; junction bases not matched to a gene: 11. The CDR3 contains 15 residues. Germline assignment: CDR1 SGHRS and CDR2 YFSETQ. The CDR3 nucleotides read TGCGCCAGCAGGCCCACAGGACTAGGCTCCAATGAGCAGTTCTTC. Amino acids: CASRPTGLGSNEQFF.

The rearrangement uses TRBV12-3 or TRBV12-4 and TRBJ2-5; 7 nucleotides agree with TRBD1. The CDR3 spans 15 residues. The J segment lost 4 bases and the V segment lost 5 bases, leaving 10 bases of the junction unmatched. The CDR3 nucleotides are TGTGCCAGCAGTGTGGGGCAGGGGGTCGGAGAGACCCAGTACTTC. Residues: CASSVGQGVGETQYF.

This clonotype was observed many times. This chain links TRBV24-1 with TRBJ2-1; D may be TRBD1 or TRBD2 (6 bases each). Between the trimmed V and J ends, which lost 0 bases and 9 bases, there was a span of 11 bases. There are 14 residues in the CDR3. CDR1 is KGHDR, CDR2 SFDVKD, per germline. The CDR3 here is CATSDLYGGLEQFF. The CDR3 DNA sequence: TGTGCCACCAGTGATTTGTATGGGGGGCTTGAGCAGTTCTTC.

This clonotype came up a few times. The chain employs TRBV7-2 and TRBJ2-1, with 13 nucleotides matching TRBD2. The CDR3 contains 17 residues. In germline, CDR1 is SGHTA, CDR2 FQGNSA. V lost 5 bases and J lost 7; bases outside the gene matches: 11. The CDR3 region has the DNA TGTGCCAGCAGCCCGCAAACTAGCGGGAGGGCGGCGAATGAGCAGTTCTTC. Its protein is CASSPQTSGRAANEQFF.

The CDR3 bases are TGCGCCAGCAGCTTGGTGGACACCCCCGTACGCTACAATGAGCAGTTCTTC. It codes for CASSLVDTPVRYNEQFF. The V call is TRBV5-1, the J call TRBJ2-1, with D possibly matching TRBD1 (5 bases). Trimming stripped 0 bases from V and 3 bases from J, with 16 bases between. Germline loops: CDR1 SGHRS, CDR2 YFSETQ. This CDR3 has 17 amino acids. Supplemented by reference TRBV5-1 and TRBJ2-1, the full variable domain reads KAGVTQTPRYLIKTRGQQVTLSCSPISGHRSVSWYQQTPGQGLQFLFEYFSETQRNKGNFPGRFSGRQFSNSRSEMNVSTLELGDSALYLCASSLVDTPVRYNEQFFGPGTRLTVL.

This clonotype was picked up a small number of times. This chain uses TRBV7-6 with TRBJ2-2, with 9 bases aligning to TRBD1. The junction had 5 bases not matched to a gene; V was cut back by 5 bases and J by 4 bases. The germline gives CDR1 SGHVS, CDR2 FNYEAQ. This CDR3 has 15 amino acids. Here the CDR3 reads CASSNTGGITGELFF. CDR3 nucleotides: TGTGCCAGCAGCAATACAGGGGGCATCACCGGGGAGCTGTTTTTT.

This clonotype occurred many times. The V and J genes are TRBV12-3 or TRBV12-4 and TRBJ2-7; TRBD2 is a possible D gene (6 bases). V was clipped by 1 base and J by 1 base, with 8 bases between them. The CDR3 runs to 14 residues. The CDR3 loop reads CASSLGDSSYEQYF. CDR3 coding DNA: TGTGCCAGCAGTTTAGGGGACTCTTCCTACGAGCAGTACTTC.

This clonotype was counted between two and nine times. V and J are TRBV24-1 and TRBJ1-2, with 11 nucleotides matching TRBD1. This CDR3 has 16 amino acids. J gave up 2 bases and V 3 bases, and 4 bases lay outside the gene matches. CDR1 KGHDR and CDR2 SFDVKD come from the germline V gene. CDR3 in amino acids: CATSDTGTGGNYGYTF. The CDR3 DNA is TGTGCCACCAGTGATACCGGGACAGGGGGGAACTATGGCTACACCTTC.

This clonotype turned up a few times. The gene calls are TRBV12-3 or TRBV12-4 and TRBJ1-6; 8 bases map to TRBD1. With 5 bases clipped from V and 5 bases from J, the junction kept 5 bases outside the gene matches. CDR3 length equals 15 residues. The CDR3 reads CASSPSDRDNSPLHF. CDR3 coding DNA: TGTGCCAGCAGTCCGTCGGACAGGGATAATTCACCCCTCCACTTT.

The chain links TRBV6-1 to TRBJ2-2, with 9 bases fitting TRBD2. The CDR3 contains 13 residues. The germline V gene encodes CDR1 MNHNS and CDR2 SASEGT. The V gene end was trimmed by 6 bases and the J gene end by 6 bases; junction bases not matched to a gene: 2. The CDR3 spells CASSIAGAGELFF. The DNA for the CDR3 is TGTGCCAGCAGCATAGCGGGAGCCGGGGAGCTGTTTTTT.

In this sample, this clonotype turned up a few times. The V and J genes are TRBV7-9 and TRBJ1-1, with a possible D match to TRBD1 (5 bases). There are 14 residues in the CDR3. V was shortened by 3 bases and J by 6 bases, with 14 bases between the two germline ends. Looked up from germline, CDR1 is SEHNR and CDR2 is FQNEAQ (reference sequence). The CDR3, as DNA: TGTGCCAGCAGCTTCAGGGCTTATTCGTCTGAAGCTTTCTTT. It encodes CASSFRAYSSEAFF.

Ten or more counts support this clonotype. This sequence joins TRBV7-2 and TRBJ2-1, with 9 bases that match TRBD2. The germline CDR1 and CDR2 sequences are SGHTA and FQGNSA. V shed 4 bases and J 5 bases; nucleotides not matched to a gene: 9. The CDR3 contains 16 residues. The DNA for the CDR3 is TGTGCCAGCAGCTCGGCGGGAGGGCCGTGGGACAATGAGCAGTTCTTC. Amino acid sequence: CASSSAGGPWDNEQFF.

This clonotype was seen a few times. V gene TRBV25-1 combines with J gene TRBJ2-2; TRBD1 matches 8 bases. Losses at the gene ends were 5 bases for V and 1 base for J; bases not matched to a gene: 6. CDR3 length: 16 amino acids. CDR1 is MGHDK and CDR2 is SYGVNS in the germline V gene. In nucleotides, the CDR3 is TGTGCCAGCAGTCCTCAGGGGGCACAGAACACCGGGGAGCTGTTTTTT. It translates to CASSPQGAQNTGELFF.

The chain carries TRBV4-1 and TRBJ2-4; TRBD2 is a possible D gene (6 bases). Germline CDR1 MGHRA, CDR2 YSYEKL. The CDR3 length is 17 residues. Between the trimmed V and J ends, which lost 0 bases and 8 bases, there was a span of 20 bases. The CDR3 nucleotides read TGCGCCAGCAGCCAAGATCTACGGGGCGGGGTATCGGACATTCAGTACTTC. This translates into CASSQDLRGGVSDIQYF.

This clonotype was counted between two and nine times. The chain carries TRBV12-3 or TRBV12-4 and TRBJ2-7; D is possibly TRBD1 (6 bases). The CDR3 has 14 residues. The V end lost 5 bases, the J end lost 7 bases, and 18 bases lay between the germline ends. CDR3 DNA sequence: TGTGCCAGCAGTCCAACCCAGTCAGGGGTTGAGCAGTACGTC. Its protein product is CASSPTQSGVEQYV.

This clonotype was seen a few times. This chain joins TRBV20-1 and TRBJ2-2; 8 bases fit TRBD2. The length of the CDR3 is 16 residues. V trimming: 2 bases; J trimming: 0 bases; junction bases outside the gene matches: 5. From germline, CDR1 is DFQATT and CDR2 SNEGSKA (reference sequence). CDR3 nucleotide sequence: TGCAGTGCTAGAACCCGGGGGGGCTCGAACACCGGGGAGCTGTTTTTT. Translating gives CSARTRGGSNTGELFF.

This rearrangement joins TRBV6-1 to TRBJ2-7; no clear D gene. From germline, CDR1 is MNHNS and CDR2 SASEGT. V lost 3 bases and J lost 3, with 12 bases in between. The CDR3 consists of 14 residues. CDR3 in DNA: TGTGCCAGCAGTGATATCTGGTCGGTCTACGAGCAGTACGTC. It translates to CASSDIWSVYEQYV.